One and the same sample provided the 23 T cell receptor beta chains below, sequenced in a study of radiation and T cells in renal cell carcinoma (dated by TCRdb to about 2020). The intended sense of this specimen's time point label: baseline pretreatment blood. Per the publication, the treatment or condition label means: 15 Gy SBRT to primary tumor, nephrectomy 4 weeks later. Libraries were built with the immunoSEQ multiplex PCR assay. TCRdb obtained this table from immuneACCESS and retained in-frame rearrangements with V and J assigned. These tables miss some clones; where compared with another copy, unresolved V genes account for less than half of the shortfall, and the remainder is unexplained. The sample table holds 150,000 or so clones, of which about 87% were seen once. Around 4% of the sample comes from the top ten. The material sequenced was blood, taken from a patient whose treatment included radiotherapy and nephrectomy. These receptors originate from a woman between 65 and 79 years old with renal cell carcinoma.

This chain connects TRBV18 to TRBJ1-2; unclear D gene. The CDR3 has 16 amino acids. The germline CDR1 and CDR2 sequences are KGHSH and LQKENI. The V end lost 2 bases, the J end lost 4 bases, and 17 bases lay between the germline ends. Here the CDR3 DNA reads TGTGCCAGCTCACCAGGGGAGGAAGCCACCTCCTATGGCTACACCTTC. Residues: CASSPGEEATSYGYTF. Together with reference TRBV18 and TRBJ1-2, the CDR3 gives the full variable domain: NAGVMQNPRHLVRRRGQEARLRCSPMKGHSHVYWYRQLPEEGLKFMVYLQKENIIDESGMPKERFSAEFPKEGPSILRIQQVVRGDSAAYFCASSPGEEATSYGYTFGSGTRLTVV.

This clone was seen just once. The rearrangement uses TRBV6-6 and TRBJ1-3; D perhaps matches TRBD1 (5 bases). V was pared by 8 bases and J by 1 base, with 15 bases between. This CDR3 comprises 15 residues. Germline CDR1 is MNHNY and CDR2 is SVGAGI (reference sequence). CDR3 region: CASSNGAWSGNTIYF. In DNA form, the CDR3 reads TGTGCCAGCTCAAACGGGGCTTGGTCTGGAAACACCATATATTTT.

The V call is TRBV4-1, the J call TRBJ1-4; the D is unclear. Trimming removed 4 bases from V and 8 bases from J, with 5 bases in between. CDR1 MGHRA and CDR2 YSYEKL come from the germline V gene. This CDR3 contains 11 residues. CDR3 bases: TGCGCCAGCAGCCTCTCCGAAAAACTGTTTTTT. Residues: CASSLSEKLFF.

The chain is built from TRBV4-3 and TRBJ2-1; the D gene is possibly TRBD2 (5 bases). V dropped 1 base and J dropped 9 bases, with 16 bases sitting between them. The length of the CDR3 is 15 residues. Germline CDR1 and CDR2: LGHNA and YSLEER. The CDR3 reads CASSQVGGRAGEQFF. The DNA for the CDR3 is TGCGCCAGCAGCCAAGTAGGAGGCAGAGCCGGTGAGCAGTTCTTC.

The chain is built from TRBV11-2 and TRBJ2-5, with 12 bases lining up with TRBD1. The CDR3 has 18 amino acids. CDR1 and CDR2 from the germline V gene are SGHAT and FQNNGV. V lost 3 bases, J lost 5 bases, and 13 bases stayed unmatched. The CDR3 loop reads CASSFRFTGTGGGETQYF. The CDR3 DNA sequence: TGTGCCAGCAGCTTCCGATTTACGGGGACAGGGGGCGGGGAGACCCAGTACTTC.

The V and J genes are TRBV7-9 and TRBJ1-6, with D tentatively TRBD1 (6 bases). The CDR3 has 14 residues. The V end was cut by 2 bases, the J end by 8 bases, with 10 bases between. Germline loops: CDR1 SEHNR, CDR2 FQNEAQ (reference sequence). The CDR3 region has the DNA TGTGCCAGCAGCTTACAAGGGGGGGATTCACCCCTCCACTTT. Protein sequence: CASSLQGGDSPLHF. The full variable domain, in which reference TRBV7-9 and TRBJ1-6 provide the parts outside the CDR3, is DTGVSQNPRHKITKRGQNVTFRCDPISEHNRLYWYRQTLGQGPEFLTYFQNEAQLEKSRLLSDRFSAERPKGSFSTLEIQRTEQGDSAMYLCASSLQGGDSPLHFGNGTRLTVT.

Here the CDR3 DNA reads TGTGCCAGCAGCTTGGGACAGCTATCTAGCACAGATACGCAGTATTTT. It specifies CASSLGQLSSTDTQYF. The chain is built from TRBV7-6 and TRBJ2-3, with TRBD1 identical over 7 bases. After removal of 3 bases from V and 0 bases from J, the junction contained 6 bases not matched to a gene. There are 16 residues in the CDR3. Per the germline V gene, CDR1 is SGHVS and CDR2 is FNYEAQ. The full variable domain, rest sourced from reference TRBV7-6 and TRBJ2-3, is GAGVSQSPRYKVTKRGQDVALRCDPISGHVSLYWYRQALGQGPEFLTYFNYEAQQDKSGLPNDRFSAERPEGSISTLTIQRTEQRDSAMYRCASSLGQLSSTDTQYFGPGTRLTVL.

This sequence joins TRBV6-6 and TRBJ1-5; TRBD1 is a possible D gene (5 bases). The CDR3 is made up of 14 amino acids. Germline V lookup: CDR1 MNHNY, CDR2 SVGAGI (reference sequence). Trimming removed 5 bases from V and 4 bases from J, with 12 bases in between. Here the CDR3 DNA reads TGTGCCAGCAGTCGGGGACCCCTGAATCAGCCCCAGCATTTT. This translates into CASSRGPLNQPQHF.

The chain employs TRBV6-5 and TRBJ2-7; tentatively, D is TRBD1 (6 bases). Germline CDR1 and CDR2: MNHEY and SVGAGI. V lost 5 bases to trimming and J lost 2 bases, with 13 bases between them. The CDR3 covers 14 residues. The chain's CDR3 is CASSGQTGPYEQYF. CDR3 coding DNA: TGTGCCAGCAGTGGCCAGACAGGACCCTACGAGCAGTACTTC.

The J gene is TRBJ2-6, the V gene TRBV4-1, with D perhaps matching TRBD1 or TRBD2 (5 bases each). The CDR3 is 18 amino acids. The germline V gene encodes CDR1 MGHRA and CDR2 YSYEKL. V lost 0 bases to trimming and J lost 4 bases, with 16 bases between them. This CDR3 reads CASSQDGSGGAGANVLTF. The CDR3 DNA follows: TGCGCCAGCAGCCAAGATGGGAGTGGGGGTGCCGGGGCCAACGTCCTGACTTTC.

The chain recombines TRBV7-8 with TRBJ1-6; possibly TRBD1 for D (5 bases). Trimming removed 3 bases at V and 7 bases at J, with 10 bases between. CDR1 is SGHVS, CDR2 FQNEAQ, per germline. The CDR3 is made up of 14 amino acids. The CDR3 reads CASSLGGVNSPLHF. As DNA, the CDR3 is TGTGCCAGCAGCTTGGGGGGGGTGAATTCACCCCTCCACTTT.

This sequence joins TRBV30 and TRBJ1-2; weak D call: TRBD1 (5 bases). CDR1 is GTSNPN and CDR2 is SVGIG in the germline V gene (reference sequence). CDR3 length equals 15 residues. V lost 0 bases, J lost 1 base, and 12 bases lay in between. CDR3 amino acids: CAWSVIGANNYGYTF. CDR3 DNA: TGTGCCTGGAGTGTAATAGGGGCCAATAACTATGGCTACACCTTC.

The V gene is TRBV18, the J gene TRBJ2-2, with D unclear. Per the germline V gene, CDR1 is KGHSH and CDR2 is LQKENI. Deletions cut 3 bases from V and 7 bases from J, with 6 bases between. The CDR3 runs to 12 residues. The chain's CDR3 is CASSPFGGELFF. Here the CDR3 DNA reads TGTGCCAGCTCACCGTTTGGCGGGGAGCTGTTTTTT.

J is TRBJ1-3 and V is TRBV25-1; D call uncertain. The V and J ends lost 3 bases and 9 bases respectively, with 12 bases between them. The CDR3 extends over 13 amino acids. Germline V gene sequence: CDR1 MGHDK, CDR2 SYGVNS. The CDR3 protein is CASSDPPYRTIYF. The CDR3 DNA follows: TGTGCCAGCAGTGACCCCCCTTACCGCACCATATATTTT.

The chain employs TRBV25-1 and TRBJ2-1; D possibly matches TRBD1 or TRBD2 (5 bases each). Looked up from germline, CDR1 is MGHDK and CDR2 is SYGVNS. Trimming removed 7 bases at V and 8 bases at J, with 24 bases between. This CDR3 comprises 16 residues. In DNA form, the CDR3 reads TGTGCCAGCACCCCGACCCGGGGCTGGGGGAGCGATGAGCAGTTCTTC. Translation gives CASTPTRGWGSDEQFF.

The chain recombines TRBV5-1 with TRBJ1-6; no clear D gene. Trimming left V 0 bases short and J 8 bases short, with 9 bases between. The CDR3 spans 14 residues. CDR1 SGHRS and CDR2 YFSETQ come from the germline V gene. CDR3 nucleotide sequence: TGCGCCAGCAGCTTGGTTTTTCCGGATTCACCCCTCCACTTT. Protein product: CASSLVFPDSPLHF.

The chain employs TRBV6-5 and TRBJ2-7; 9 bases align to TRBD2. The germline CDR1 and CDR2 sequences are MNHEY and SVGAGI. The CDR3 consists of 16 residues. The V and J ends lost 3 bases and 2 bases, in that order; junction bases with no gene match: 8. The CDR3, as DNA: TGTGCCAGCAGTTATGGGAGCGGGGGGTCCCCCTACGAGCAGTACTTC. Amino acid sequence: CASSYGSGGSPYEQYF.

This chain's CDR3 is CASSYLGGKTEAFF. Here the CDR3 DNA reads TGTGCCAGCAGTTACTTGGGGGGAAAAACTGAAGCTTTCTTT. The gene calls are TRBV6-5 and TRBJ1-1; a weak D match, TRBD1 (5 bases). From germline, CDR1 is MNHEY and CDR2 SVGAGI. The CDR3 runs to 14 residues. Deletions cut 1 base from V and 5 bases from J, with 11 bases between.

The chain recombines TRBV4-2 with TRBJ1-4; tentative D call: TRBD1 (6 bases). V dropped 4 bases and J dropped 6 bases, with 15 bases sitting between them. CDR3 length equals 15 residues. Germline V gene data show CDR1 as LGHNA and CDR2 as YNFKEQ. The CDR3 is CASSPPSGVDEKLFF. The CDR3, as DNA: TGTGCCAGCAGCCCCCCCTCAGGGGTTGATGAAAAACTGTTTTTT.

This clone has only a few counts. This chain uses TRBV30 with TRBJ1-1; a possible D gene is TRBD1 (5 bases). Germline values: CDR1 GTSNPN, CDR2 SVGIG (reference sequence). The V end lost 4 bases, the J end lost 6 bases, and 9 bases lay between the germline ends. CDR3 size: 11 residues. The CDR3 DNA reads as TGTGCCTGGACCCTGACAGCTGAAGCTTTCTTT. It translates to CAWTLTAEAFF.

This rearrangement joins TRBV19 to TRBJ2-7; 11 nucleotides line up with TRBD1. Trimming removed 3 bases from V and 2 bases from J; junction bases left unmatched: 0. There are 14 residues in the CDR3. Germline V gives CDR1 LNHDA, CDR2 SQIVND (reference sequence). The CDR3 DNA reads TGTGCCAGTAGTATGGACAGGGGGCCCTACGAGCAGTACTTC. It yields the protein CASSMDRGPYEQYF.

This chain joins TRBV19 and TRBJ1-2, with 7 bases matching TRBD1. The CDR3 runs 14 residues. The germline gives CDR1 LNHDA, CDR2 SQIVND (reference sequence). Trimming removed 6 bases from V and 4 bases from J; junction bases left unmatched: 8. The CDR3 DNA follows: TGTGCCAGTAGAGGGAGGGGGCGCGGCTATGGCTACACCTTC. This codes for CASRGRGRGYGYTF.

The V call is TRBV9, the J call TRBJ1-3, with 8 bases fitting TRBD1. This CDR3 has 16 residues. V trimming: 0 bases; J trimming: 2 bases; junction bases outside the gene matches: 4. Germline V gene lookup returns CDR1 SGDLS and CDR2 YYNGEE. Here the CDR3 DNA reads TGTGCCAGCAGCGTAGTATCGACAGGGGCTGGAAACACCATATATTTT. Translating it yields CASSVVSTGAGNTIYF.